The rows below give T cell receptor beta chains drawn from one sample of a study of CD8+ T cells in alopecia areata. The protocol was immunoSEQ multiplex PCR, while the TCRdb copy is restricted to in-frame clones and leaves out a portion. The sample holds approximately 200,000 clones; around two fifths are singletons and the top ten take around 2.5%. The sample consisted of CD4+ T cells sorted from blood, taken at approximately week 36, from a patient treated with tofacitinib. These receptors all come from a human donor with alopecia areata. Both conserved end residues are part of each CDR3. The order of the fields is V gene, D gene, clone size, J gene, CDR3 protein, CDR3 DNA. A D gene is named only where the DNA matches it firmly. A row's size may be missing; if present it is once, few, many or a size class.

v_call: TRBV18; d_call: NA; clone_size: few; j_call: TRBJ1-1; cdr3_aa: CASSLQEMNTEAFF; cdr3_nt: TGTGCCAGCTCTCTTCAGGAGATGAACACTGAAGCTTTCTTT
v_call: TRBV11-2; d_call: NA; clone_size: few; j_call: TRBJ2-5; cdr3_aa: CASSFRDRFQETQYF; cdr3_nt: TGTGCCAGCAGCTTCCGGGACCGGTTCCAAGAGACCCAGTACTTC
v_call: TRBV5-1; d_call: NA; clone_size: NA; j_call: TRBJ2-7; cdr3_aa: CASSFTTGPYEQYF; cdr3_nt: TGCGCCAGCAGCTTCACGACAGGACCCTACGAGCAGTACTTC
v_call: TRBV5-1; d_call: NA; clone_size: NA; j_call: TRBJ2-5; cdr3_aa: CASSLGRAQETQYF; cdr3_nt: TGCGCCAGCAGCTTAGGGAGAGCTCAAGAGACCCAGTACTTC
v_call: TRBV5-1; d_call: TRBD2; clone_size: few; j_call: TRBJ2-3; cdr3_aa: CASTELAAPRGDTQYF; cdr3_nt: TGCGCCAGCACCGAACTAGCGGCCCCGAGAGGAGATACGCAGTATTTT
v_call: TRBV4-1; d_call: TRBD2; clone_size: NA; j_call: TRBJ2-7; cdr3_aa: CASSLGLAELYEQYF; cdr3_nt: TGCGCCAGCAGCCTGGGACTAGCGGAACTCTACGAGCAGTACTTC
v_call: TRBV5-1; d_call: TRBD1; clone_size: NA; j_call: TRBJ1-2; cdr3_aa: CASSSGTAINGYTF; cdr3_nt: TGCGCCAGCAGCTCGGGGACAGCCATCAATGGCTACACCTTC
v_call: TRBV10-3; d_call: NA; clone_size: few; j_call: TRBJ2-7; cdr3_aa: CAIKNPDYEQYF; cdr3_nt: TGTGCCATCAAAAACCCGGACTACGAGCAGTACTTC
v_call: TRBV30; d_call: NA; clone_size: few; j_call: TRBJ1-1; cdr3_aa: CALTVMNTEAFF; cdr3_nt: TGTGCCTTGACGGTTATGAACACTGAAGCTTTCTTT
v_call: TRBV2; d_call: NA; clone_size: few; j_call: TRBJ1-2; cdr3_aa: CASSVYVEGYTF; cdr3_nt: TGTGCCAGCAGTGTTTACGTGGAAGGCTACACCTTC
v_call: TRBV14; d_call: NA; clone_size: NA; j_call: TRBJ2-1; cdr3_aa: CASSQDQGTEQFF; cdr3_nt: TGTGCCAGCAGCCAAGATCAGGGCACTGAGCAGTTCTTC
v_call: TRBV5-1; d_call: TRBD2; clone_size: NA; j_call: TRBJ2-1; cdr3_aa: CASSLVAGRSYNEQFF; cdr3_nt: TGCGCCAGCAGCTTGGTAGCGGGAAGGTCCTACAATGAGCAGTTCTTC
v_call: TRBV7-9; d_call: NA; clone_size: NA; j_call: TRBJ2-5; cdr3_aa: CASSFSYQETQYF; cdr3_nt: TGTGCCAGCAGCTTCTCGTACCAAGAGACCCAGTACTTC
v_call: TRBV9; d_call: TRBD1; clone_size: few; j_call: TRBJ2-1; cdr3_aa: CASSVRTGLGDEQFF; cdr3_nt: TGTGCCAGCAGCGTAAGGACAGGGTTGGGGGATGAGCAGTTCTTC
v_call: TRBV4-1; d_call: NA; clone_size: NA; j_call: TRBJ1-4; cdr3_aa: CASSPYWEPNEKLFF; cdr3_nt: TGCGCCAGCAGCCCGTATTGGGAGCCTAATGAAAAACTGTTTTTT
v_call: TRBV4-1; d_call: NA; clone_size: NA; j_call: TRBJ2-5; cdr3_aa: CASSPDRKGETQYF; cdr3_nt: TGCGCCAGCAGCCCTGACAGGAAGGGAGAGACCCAGTACTTC
v_call: TRBV7-3; d_call: TRBD1; clone_size: NA; j_call: TRBJ2-1; cdr3_aa: CASSPQGQGFYNEQFF; cdr3_nt: TGTGCCAGCAGCCCCCAGGGACAGGGGTTCTACAATGAGCAGTTCTTC
v_call: TRBV28; d_call: NA; clone_size: NA; j_call: TRBJ2-5; cdr3_aa: CASSTGTAYQETQYF; cdr3_nt: TGTGCCAGCAGTACAGGGACTGCGTACCAAGAGACCCAGTACTTC
v_call: TRBV29-1; d_call: NA; clone_size: NA; j_call: TRBJ2-1; cdr3_aa: CSVPGSIYNEQFF; cdr3_nt: TGCAGCGTTCCAGGGTCGATCTACAATGAGCAGTTCTTC
v_call: TRBV30; d_call: NA; clone_size: few; j_call: TRBJ2-1; cdr3_aa: CAWSVQDEQFF; cdr3_nt: TGTGCCTGGAGTGTACAGGATGAGCAGTTCTTC
v_call: TRBV29-1; d_call: TRBD2; clone_size: few; j_call: TRBJ2-3; cdr3_aa: CSVGTSGSSTDTQYF; cdr3_nt: TGCAGCGTTGGCACTAGCGGGTCTAGCACAGATACGCAGTATTTT
v_call: TRBV29-1; d_call: NA; clone_size: few; j_call: TRBJ2-1; cdr3_aa: CSAGGQSSEQFF; cdr3_nt: TGCAGCGCGGGCGGACAGAGCAGTGAGCAGTTCTTC
v_call: TRBV27; d_call: TRBD1; clone_size: NA; j_call: TRBJ2-5; cdr3_aa: CASSSAIRGRRETQYF; cdr3_nt: TGTGCCAGCAGTTCCGCCATCAGGGGGCGCAGGGAGACCCAGTACTTC
v_call: TRBV7-2; d_call: TRBD2; clone_size: NA; j_call: TRBJ2-1; cdr3_aa: CASSRSGTYNEQFF; cdr3_nt: TGTGCCAGCAGCCGTAGCGGGACCTACAATGAGCAGTTCTTC
v_call: TRBV28; d_call: NA; clone_size: many; j_call: TRBJ1-2; cdr3_aa: CASSLSPRLNYGYTF; cdr3_nt: TGTGCCAGCAGTTTATCCCCCCGCCTTAACTATGGCTACACCTTC
v_call: TRBV2; d_call: TRBD1; clone_size: NA; j_call: TRBJ2-7; cdr3_aa: CASSWTGFYEQYF; cdr3_nt: TGTGCCAGCAGCTGGACAGGGTTTTACGAGCAGTACTTC
v_call: TRBV30; d_call: NA; clone_size: once; j_call: TRBJ2-1; cdr3_aa: CAWMSGSRGGSYNEQFF; cdr3_nt: TGTGCCTGGATGTCGGGTAGTAGGGGGGGCTCCTACAATGAGCAGTTCTTC
v_call: TRBV4-3; d_call: TRBD2; clone_size: few; j_call: TRBJ2-1; cdr3_aa: CASSQDRPGTGSGGNEQFF; cdr3_nt: TGCGCCAGCAGCCAAGATCGCCCGGGGACCGGGAGCGGGGGCAATGAGCAGTTCTTC
v_call: TRBV5-1; d_call: NA; clone_size: few; j_call: TRBJ2-3; cdr3_aa: CASTSGGTDTQYF; cdr3_nt: TGCGCCAGCACCTCAGGGGGCACAGATACGCAGTATTTT
v_call: TRBV2; d_call: NA; clone_size: NA; j_call: TRBJ2-3; cdr3_aa: CASTEDSTDTQYF; cdr3_nt: TGTGCCAGCACAGAGGACAGCACAGATACGCAGTATTTT
v_call: TRBV6-1; d_call: NA; clone_size: few; j_call: TRBJ1-5; cdr3_aa: CASNGHSNQPQHF; cdr3_nt: TGTGCCAGCAATGGGCATAGCAATCAGCCCCAGCATTTT
v_call: TRBV29-1; d_call: TRBD2; clone_size: few; j_call: TRBJ2-1; cdr3_aa: CSVAVAGAANEQFF; cdr3_nt: TGCAGCGTTGCTGTAGCGGGAGCAGCAAATGAGCAGTTCTTC
v_call: TRBV10-3; d_call: NA; clone_size: NA; j_call: TRBJ2-2; cdr3_aa: CAISGQQNTGELFF; cdr3_nt: TGTGCCATCAGTGGACAGCAGAACACCGGGGAGCTGTTTTTT
v_call: TRBV18; d_call: NA; clone_size: NA; j_call: TRBJ2-1; cdr3_aa: CASSPQGKSEQFF; cdr3_nt: TGTGCCAGCTCACCTCAGGGGAAGAGTGAGCAGTTCTTC
v_call: TRBV7-2; d_call: NA; clone_size: NA; j_call: TRBJ1-5; cdr3_aa: CASSYGYQPQHF; cdr3_nt: TGTGCCAGCAGCTACGGTTATCAGCCCCAGCATTTT
v_call: TRBV5-4; d_call: NA; clone_size: NA; j_call: TRBJ2-7; cdr3_aa: CASSHMVSYEQYF; cdr3_nt: TGTGCCAGCAGCCATATGGTGTCCTACGAGCAGTACTTC
v_call: TRBV7-2; d_call: NA; clone_size: NA; j_call: TRBJ2-3; cdr3_aa: CASSLYQDSTDTQYF; cdr3_nt: TGTGCCAGCAGCTTATACCAGGACAGTACAGATACGCAGTATTTT
v_call: TRBV9; d_call: NA; clone_size: NA; j_call: TRBJ2-2; cdr3_aa: CASSATGHTGELFF; cdr3_nt: TGTGCCAGCAGCGCTACGGGCCACACCGGGGAGCTGTTTTTT
v_call: TRBV5-6; d_call: NA; clone_size: many; j_call: TRBJ1-4; cdr3_aa: CASSLGFGTVDEKLFF; cdr3_nt: TGTGCCAGCAGCTTGGGTTTCGGGACGGTCGATGAAAAACTGTTTTTT
v_call: TRBV10-3; d_call: TRBD1; clone_size: few; j_call: TRBJ1-1; cdr3_aa: CAIRGQGARGTEAFF; cdr3_nt: TGTGCCATCAGGGGACAGGGGGCGCGGGGCACTGAAGCTTTCTTT
v_call: TRBV29-1; d_call: NA; clone_size: NA; j_call: TRBJ2-7; cdr3_aa: CSARASYEQYF; cdr3_nt: TGCAGCGCCAGGGCCTCCTACGAGCAGTACTTC
v_call: TRBV4-1; d_call: TRBD2; clone_size: few; j_call: TRBJ2-2; cdr3_aa: CASSPSGRPTGELFF; cdr3_nt: TGCGCCAGCAGTCCTAGCGGGAGACCCACCGGGGAGCTGTTTTTT
v_call: TRBV10-3; d_call: NA; clone_size: NA; j_call: TRBJ1-5; cdr3_aa: CAISDLGSRGPQHF; cdr3_nt: TGTGCCATCAGTGATCTCGGGTCTCGGGGGCCCCAGCATTTT
v_call: TRBV29-1; d_call: NA; clone_size: NA; j_call: TRBJ2-6; cdr3_aa: CSVKIGGNVLTF; cdr3_nt: TGCAGCGTAAAAATTGGTGGCAACGTCCTGACTTTC
v_call: TRBV4-1; d_call: TRBD2; clone_size: NA; j_call: TRBJ2-1; cdr3_aa: CASSRGLAGVNEQFF; cdr3_nt: TGCGCCAGCAGCCGGGGACTAGCGGGAGTGAATGAGCAGTTCTTC
v_call: TRBV6-1; d_call: NA; clone_size: NA; j_call: TRBJ1-5; cdr3_aa: CASSEGTPQHF; cdr3_nt: TGTGCCAGCAGTGAAGGAACGCCCCAGCATTTT